Detailed here is one T cell receptor beta chain. Its antigen is unidentified. The data stem from a study of OX40 agonist ivuxolimab in advanced cancers. Study results and limitations: Blood T cells, both CD4+ and CD8+, expanded clonally by week 6 at 0.1 to 3.0 mg/kg.

The CDR3 covers 12 residues. V gave up 4 bases and J gave up 6 bases, with 11 bases separating them. Germline assignment: CDR1 SGHRS and CDR2 YFSETQ. Some clones are missing from TCRdb's copy, which holds only in-frame ones; the method was immunoSEQ multiplex PCR. Here the sample spans fewer than 30,000 clones, about 76% being singletons. J is TRBJ2-7 and V is TRBV5-1; tentative D call: TRBD2 (6 bases). The sequences come from CD4+ or CD8+ T cells sorted from blood, collected in a trial of the OX40 agonist ivuxolimab. The sequence came from an adult with an advanced solid tumor such as melanoma, head and neck, liver or kidney cancer. The CDR3, as DNA: TGCGCCAGCAGCCGCGGGACTCCCGAGCAGTACTTC. Amino acids: CASSRGTPEQYF.